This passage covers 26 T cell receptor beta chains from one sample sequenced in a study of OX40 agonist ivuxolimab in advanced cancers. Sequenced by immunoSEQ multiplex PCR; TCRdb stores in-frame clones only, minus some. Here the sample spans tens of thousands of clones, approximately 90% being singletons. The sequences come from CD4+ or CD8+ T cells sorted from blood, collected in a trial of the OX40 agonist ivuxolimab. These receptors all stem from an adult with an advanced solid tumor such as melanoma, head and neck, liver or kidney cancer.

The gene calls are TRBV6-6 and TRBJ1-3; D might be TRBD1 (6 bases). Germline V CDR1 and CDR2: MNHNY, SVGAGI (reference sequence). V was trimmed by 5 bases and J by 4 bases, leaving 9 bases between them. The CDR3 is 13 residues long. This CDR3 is CASSRGQGNTIYF. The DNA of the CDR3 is TGTGCCAGCAGTCGAGGACAGGGAAACACCATATATTTT.

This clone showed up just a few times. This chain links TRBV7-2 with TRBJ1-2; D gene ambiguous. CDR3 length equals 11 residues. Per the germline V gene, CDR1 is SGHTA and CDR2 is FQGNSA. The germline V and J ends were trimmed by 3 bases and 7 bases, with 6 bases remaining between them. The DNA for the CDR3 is TGTGCCAGCAGCTTCGAGGGTGGCTACACCTTC. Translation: CASSFEGGYTF.

CDR3 sequence: CASSLRGGYNEQFF. The CDR3 DNA is TGTGCCAGCAGCTTACGGGGGGGATACAATGAGCAGTTCTTC. The chain joins TRBV7-3 to TRBJ2-1; 8 bases agree with TRBD2. The length of the CDR3 is 14 residues. The V gene's germline CDR1 is SGHTA and CDR2 FQGTGA. V shed 2 bases, J shed 4 bases, and the junction held 1 base outside the gene matches.

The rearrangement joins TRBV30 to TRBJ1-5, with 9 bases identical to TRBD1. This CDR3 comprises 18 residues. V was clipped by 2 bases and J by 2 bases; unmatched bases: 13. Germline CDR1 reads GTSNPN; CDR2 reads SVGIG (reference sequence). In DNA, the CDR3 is TGTGCCTGGAGTAGGCCGGGACAGGGCGCCTTCGGCAATCAGCCCCAGCATTTT. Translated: CAWSRPGQGAFGNQPQHF.

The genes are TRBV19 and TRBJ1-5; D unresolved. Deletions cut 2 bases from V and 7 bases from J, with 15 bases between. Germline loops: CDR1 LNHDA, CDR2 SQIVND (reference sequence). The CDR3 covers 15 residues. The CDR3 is CASSISTQAWQPQHF. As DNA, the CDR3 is TGTGCCAGTAGTATAAGTACTCAGGCTTGGCAGCCCCAGCATTTT.

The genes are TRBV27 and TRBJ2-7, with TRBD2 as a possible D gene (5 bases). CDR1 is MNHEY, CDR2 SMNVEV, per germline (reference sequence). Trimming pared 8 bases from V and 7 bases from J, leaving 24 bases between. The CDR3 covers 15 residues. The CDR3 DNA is TGTGCCAGCGGCTTTTCAGGTTTCCCACGGGGTGAGCAGTACTTC. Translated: CASGFSGFPRGEQYF.

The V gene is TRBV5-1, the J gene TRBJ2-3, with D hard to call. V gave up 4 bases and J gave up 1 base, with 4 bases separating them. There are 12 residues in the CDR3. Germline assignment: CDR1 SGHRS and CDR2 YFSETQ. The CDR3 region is CASSPGTDTQYF. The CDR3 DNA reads TGCGCCAGCAGCCCGGGCACAGATACGCAGTATTTT.

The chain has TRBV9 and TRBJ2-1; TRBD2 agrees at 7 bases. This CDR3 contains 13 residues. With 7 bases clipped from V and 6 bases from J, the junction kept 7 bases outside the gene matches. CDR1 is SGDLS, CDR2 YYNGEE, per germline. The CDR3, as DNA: TGTGCCAGCGGTGGACTAGAGGGCAATGAGCAGTTCTTC. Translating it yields CASGGLEGNEQFF.

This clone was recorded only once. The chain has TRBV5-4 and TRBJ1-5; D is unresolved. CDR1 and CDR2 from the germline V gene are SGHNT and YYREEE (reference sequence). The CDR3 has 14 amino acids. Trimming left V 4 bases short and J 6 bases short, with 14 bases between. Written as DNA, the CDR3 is TGTGCCAGCAGCCAAATTAGACGGGCTCAGCCCCAGCATTTT. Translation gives CASSQIRRAQPQHF. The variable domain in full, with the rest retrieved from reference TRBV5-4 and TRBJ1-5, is ETGVTQSPTHLIKTRGQQVTLRCSSQSGHNTVSWYQQALGQGPQFIFQYYREEENGRGNFPPRFSGLQFPNYSSELNVNALELDDSALYLCASSQIRRAQPQHFGDGTRLSIL.

The CDR3 coding sequence is TGCAGCGTTGCGAGGGGGGAGACCCAGTACTTC. This translates into CSVARGETQYF. The J gene is TRBJ2-5, the V gene TRBV29-1; D is possibly TRBD1 (6 bases). Germline CDR1 is SQVTM and CDR2 is ANQGSEA. The V gene lost 4 bases and the J gene lost 5 bases, with 8 bases spanning the gap. The CDR3 runs to 11 residues.

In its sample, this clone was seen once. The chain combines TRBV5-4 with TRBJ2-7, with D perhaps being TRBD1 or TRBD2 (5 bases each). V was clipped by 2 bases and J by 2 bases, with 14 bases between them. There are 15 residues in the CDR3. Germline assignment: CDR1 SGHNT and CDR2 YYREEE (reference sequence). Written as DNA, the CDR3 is TGTGCCAGCAGCTTCCCGGGACGTCTCCCCTACGAGCAGTACTTC. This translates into CASSFPGRLPYEQYF.

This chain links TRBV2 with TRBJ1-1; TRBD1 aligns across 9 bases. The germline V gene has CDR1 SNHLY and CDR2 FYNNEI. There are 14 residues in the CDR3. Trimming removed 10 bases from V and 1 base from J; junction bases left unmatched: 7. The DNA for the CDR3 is TGTGCCACCAAACAGGGGGCGGCGAACACTGAAGCTTTCTTT. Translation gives CATKQGAANTEAFF.

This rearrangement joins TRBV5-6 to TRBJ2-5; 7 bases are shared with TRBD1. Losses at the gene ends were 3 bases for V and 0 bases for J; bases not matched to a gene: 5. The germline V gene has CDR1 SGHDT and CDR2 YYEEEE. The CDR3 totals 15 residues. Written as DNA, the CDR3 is TGTGCCAGCAGCTACAGGGGATTCGACCAAGAGACCCAGTACTTC. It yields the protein CASSYRGFDQETQYF.

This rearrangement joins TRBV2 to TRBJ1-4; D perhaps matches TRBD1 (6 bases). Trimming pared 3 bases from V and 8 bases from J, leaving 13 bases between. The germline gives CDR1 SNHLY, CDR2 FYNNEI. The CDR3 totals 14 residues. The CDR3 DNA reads TGTGCCAGCAGTGATGGCAGGGGCCCAGAAAAACTGTTTTTT. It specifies CASSDGRGPEKLFF.

The CDR3: CASSIGLAGPDTQYF. Written as DNA, the CDR3 is TGTGCCAGCAGCATAGGACTAGCGGGACCAGATACGCAGTATTTT. The chain carries TRBV7-9 and TRBJ2-3; 12 bases are a match to TRBD2. The trim removed 5 bases at V and 4 bases at J, leaving 4 bases unmatched. This CDR3 has 15 residues. Germline V gene lookup returns CDR1 SEHNR and CDR2 FQNEAQ (reference sequence). Filled out from reference TRBV7-9 and TRBJ2-3, the complete variable domain reads DTGVSQNPRHKITKRGQNVTFRCDPISEHNRLYWYRQTLGQGPEFLTYFQNEAQLEKSRLLSDRFSAERPKGSFSTLEIQRTEQGDSAMYLCASSIGLAGPDTQYFGPGTRLTVL.

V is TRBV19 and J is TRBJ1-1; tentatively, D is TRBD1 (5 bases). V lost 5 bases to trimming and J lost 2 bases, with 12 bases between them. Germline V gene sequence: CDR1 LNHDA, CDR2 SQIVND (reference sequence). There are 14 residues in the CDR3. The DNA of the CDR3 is TGTGCCAGTAGTCCGTGGACACATAACACTGAAGCTTTCTTT. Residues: CASSPWTHNTEAFF.

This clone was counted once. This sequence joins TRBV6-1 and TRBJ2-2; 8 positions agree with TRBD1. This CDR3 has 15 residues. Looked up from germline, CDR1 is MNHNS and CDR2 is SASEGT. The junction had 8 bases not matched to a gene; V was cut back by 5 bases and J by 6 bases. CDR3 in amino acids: CASSQLTGVSGELFF. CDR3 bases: TGTGCCAGCAGTCAGTTGACAGGGGTGTCCGGGGAGCTGTTTTTT.

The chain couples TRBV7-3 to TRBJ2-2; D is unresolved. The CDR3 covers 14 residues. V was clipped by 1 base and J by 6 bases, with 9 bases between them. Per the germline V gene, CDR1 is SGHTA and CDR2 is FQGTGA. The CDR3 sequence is CASSLIWGSGELFF. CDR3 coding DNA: TGTGCCAGCAGCTTAATTTGGGGATCCGGGGAGCTGTTTTTT.

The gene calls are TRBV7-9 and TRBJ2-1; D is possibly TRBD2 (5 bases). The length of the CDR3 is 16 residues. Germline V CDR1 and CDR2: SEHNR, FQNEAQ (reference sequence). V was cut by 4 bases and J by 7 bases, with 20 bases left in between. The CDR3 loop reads CASSSLKADPINEQFF. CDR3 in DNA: TGTGCCAGCAGCTCCCTCAAAGCGGACCCTATTAATGAGCAGTTCTTC.

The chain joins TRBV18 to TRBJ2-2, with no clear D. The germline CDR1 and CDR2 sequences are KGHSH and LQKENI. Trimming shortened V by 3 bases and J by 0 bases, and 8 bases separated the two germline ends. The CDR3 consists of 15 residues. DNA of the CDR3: TGTGCCAGCTCACCTACAGAGTCGAACACCGGGGAGCTGTTTTTT. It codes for CASSPTESNTGELFF.

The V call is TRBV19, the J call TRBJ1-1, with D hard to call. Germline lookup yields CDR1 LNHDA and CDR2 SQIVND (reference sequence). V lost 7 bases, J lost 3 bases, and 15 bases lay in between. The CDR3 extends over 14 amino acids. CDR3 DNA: TGTGCCAGTACCCCCTCCGGCCGGGACACTGAAGCTTTCTTT. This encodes CASTPSGRDTEAFF.

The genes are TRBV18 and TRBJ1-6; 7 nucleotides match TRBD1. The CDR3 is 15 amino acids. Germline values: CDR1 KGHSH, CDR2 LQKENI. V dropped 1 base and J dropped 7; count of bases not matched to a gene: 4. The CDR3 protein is CASSPQGGANSPLHF. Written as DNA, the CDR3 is TGTGCCAGCTCACCACAAGGGGGCGCGAATTCACCCCTCCACTTT.

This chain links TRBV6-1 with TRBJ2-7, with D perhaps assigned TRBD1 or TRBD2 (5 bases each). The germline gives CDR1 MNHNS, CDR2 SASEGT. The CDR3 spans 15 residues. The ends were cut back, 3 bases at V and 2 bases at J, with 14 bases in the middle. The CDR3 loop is CASSEGRASPYEQYF. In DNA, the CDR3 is TGTGCCAGCAGTGAGGGACGAGCCTCCCCCTACGAGCAGTACTTC.

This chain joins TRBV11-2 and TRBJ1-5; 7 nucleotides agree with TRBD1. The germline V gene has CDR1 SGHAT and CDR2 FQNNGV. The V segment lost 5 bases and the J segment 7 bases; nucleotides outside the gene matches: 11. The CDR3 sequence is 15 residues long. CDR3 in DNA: TGTGCCAGCAGCCTTGGAGGGACAGTAGAACAGCCCCAGCATTTT. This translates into CASSLGGTVEQPQHF.

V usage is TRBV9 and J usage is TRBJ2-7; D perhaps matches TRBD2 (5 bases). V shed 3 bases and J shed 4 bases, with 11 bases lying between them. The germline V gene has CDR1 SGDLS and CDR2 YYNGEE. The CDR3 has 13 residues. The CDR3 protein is CASSGSEGYEQYF. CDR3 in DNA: TGTGCCAGCAGCGGCAGTGAGGGATACGAGCAGTACTTC. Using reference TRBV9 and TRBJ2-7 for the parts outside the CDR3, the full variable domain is DSGVTQTPKHLITATGQRVTLRCSPRSGDLSVYWYQQSLDQGLQFLIQYYNGEERAKGNILERFSAQQFPDLHSELNLSSLELGDSALYFCASSGSEGYEQYFGPGTRLTVT.

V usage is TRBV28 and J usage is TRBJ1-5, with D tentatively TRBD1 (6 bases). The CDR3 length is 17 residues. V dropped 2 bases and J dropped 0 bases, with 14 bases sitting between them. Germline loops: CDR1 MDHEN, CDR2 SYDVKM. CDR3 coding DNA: TGTGCCAGCAGTTTAGTTCGGGGGACATTTAGCAATCAGCCCCAGCATTTT. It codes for CASSLVRGTFSNQPQHF.